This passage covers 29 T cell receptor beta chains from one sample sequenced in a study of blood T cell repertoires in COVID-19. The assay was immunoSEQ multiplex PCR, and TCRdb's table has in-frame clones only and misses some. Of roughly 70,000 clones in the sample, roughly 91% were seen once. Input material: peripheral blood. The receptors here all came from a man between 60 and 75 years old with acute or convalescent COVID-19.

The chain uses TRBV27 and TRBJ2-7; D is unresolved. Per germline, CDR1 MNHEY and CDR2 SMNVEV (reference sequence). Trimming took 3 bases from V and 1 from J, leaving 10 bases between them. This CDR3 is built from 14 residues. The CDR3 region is CASSLNEVSYEQYF. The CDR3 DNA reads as TGTGCCAGCAGTTTGAATGAGGTGTCCTACGAGCAGTACTTC.

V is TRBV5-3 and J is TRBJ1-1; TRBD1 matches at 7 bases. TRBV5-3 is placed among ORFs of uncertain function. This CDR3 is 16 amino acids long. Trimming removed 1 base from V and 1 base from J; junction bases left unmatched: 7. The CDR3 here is CARSLRRQGGNTEAFF. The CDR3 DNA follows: TGTGCCAGAAGCTTGCGACGACAGGGAGGGAACACTGAAGCTTTCTTT.

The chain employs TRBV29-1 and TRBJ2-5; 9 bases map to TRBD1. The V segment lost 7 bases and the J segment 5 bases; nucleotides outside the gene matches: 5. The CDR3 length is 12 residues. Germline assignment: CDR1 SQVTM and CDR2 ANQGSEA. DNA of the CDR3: TGCAGCGCCTTAGACAGGGGGGAGACCCAGTACTTC. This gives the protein CSALDRGETQYF.

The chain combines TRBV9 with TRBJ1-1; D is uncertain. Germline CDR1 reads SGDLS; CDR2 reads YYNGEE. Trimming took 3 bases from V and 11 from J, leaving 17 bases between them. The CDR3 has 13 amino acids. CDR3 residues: CASSANPAPGAFF. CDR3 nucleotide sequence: TGTGCCAGCAGCGCAAACCCCGCGCCTGGTGCTTTCTTT.

The CDR3 DNA reads as TGTGCCAGCAGCTTAGGGGGAGGGTGGAGCAATCAGCCCCAGCATTTT. This translates into CASSLGGGWSNQPQHF. This chain connects TRBV13 to TRBJ1-5, with D hard to call. Germline CDR1 and CDR2: PRHDT and FYEKMQ (reference sequence). The V end was cut by 0 bases, the J end by 1 base, with 10 bases between. The CDR3 is made up of 16 amino acids.

CDR3 protein: CASSNRQSNEKLFF. The CDR3 DNA is TGTGCCAGCAGCAATCGACAGAGTAATGAAAAACTGTTTTTT. The rearrangement joins TRBV7-9 to TRBJ1-4, with D possibly matching TRBD1 (5 bases). From germline, CDR1 is SEHNR and CDR2 FQNEAQ (reference sequence). Trimming cost V 5 bases and J 4 bases, with 11 bases left between them. The CDR3 sequence is 14 residues long.

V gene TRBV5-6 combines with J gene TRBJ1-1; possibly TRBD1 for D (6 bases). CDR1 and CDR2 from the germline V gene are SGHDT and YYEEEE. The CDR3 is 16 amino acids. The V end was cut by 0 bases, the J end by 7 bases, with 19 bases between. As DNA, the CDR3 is TGTGCCAGCAGCTTGGTCTCGAGAACAGGGAAGGGTGAAGCTTTCTTT. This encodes CASSLVSRTGKGEAFF.

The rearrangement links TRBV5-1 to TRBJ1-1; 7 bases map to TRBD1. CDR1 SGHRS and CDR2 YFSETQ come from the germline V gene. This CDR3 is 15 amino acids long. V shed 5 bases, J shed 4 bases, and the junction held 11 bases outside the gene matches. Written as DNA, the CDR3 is TGCGCCAGCAGTTACATTTCAGGGGGAGCCACTGAAGCTTTCTTT. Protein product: CASSYISGGATEAFF.

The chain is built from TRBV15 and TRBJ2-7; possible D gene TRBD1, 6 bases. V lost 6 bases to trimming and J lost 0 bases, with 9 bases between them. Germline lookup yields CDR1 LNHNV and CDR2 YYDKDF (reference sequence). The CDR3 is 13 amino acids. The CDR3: CATSWTDSYEQYF. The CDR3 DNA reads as TGTGCCACCAGTTGGACAGACTCCTACGAGCAGTACTTC.

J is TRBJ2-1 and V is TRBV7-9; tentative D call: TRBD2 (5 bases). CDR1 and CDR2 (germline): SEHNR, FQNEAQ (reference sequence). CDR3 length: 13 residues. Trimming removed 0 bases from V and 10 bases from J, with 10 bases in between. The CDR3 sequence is CASSLAPGGEQFF. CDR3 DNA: TGTGCCAGCAGCTTAGCCCCCGGAGGAGAGCAGTTCTTC.

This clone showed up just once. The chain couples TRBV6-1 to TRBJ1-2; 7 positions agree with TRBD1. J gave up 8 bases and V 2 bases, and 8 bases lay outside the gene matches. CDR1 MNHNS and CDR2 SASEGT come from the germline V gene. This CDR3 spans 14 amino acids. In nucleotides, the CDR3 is TGTGCCAGCAGTGAATCGGGACAGATGGGAGGCTACACCTTC. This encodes CASSESGQMGGYTF.

This CDR3 reads CASSPLVGGTPGEQYF. In DNA form, the CDR3 reads TGTGCCAGCAGCCCCCTTGTAGGAGGGACTCCTGGAGAGCAGTACTTC. V usage is TRBV7-6 and J usage is TRBJ2-7, with a tentative D call TRBD2 (6 bases). The CDR3 runs 16 residues. V lost 5 bases and J lost 7, with 24 bases in between. Looked up from germline, CDR1 is SGHVS and CDR2 is FNYEAQ.

CDR3 DNA sequence: TGTGCCAGTACCCGCCGACAAATAGGGAACACTGAAGCTTTCTTT. Translation: CASTRRQIGNTEAFF. The genes are TRBV9 and TRBJ1-1; D ambiguous. Germline values: CDR1 SGDLS, CDR2 YYNGEE. The CDR3 has 15 residues. The germline V and J ends were trimmed by 8 bases and 1 base, with 18 bases remaining between them. The full variable domain, completed using reference TRBV9 and TRBJ1-1, is DSGVTQTPKHLITATGQRVTLRCSPRSGDLSVYWYQQSLDQGLQFLIQYYNGEERAKGNILERFSAQQFPDLHSELNLSSLELGDSALYFCASTRRQIGNTEAFFGQGTRLTVV.

The CDR3 spells CASSPGQARPNTGELFF. As DNA, the CDR3 is TGTGCCAGCAGCCCAGGACAGGCACGCCCGAACACCGGGGAGCTGTTTTTT. The chain joins TRBV5-6 to TRBJ2-2; TRBD1 aligns across 7 bases. The CDR3 consists of 17 residues. Looked up from germline, CDR1 is SGHDT and CDR2 is YYEEEE. Losses at the gene ends were 4 bases for V and 0 bases for J; bases not matched to a gene: 9.

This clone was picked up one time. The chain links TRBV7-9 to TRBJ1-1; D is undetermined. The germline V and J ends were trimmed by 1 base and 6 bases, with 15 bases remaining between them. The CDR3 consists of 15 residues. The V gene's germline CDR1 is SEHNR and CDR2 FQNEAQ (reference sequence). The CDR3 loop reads CASSLVASRSSEAFF. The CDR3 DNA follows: TGTGCCAGCAGCTTAGTGGCGTCGCGGTCCTCTGAAGCTTTCTTT.

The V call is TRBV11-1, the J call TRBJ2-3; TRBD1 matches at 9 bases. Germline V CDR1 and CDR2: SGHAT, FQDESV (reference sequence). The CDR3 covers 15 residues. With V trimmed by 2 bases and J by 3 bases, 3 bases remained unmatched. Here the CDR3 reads CASSLYRGLTDTQYF. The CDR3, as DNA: TGTGCCAGCAGCTTATACAGGGGGCTGACAGATACGCAGTATTTT.

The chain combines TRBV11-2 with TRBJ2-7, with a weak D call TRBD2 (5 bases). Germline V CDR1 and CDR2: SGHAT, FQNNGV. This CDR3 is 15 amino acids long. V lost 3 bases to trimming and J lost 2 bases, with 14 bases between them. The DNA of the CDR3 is TGTGCCAGCAGCTTCTCGGACGCCGGGACCTACGAGCAGTACTTC. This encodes CASSFSDAGTYEQYF.

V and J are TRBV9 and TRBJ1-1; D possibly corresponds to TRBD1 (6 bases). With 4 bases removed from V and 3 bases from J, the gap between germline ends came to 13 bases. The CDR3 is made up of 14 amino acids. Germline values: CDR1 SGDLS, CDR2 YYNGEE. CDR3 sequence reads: CASSKGVLDTEAFF. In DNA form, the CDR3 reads TGTGCCAGCAGCAAGGGGGTTTTGGACACTGAAGCTTTCTTT. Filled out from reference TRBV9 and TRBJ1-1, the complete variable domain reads DSGVTQTPKHLITATGQRVTLRCSPRSGDLSVYWYQQSLDQGLQFLIQYYNGEERAKGNILERFSAQQFPDLHSELNLSSLELGDSALYFCASSKGVLDTEAFFGQGTRLTVV.

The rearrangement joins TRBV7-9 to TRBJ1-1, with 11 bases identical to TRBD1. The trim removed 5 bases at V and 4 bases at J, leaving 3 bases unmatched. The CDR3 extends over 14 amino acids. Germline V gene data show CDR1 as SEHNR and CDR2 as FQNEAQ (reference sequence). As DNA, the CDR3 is TGTGCCAGCAGCCCGGACAGGGGGCTCACTGAAGCTTTCTTT. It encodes CASSPDRGLTEAFF.

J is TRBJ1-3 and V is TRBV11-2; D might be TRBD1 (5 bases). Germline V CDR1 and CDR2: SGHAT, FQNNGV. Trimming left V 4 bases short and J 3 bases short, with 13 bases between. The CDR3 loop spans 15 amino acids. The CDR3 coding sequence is TGTGCCAGCAGCTACGTACAAGGGGTTGGAAACACCATATATTTT. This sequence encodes CASSYVQGVGNTIYF.

For the CDR3, the DNA is TGTGCCAGCAGCTCCAGGAACGAAAAACTGTTTTTT. Translation gives CASSSRNEKLFF. The chain links TRBV7-9 to TRBJ1-4; no clear D gene. This CDR3 spans 12 amino acids. Trimming removed 4 bases at V and 8 bases at J, with 8 bases between. The germline V gene has CDR1 SEHNR and CDR2 FQNEAQ (reference sequence).

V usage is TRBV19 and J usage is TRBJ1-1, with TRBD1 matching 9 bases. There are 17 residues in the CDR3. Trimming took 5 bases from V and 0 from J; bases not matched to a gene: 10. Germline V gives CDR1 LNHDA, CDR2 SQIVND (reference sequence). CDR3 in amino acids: CASSPRGQGIMNTEAFF. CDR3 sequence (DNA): TGTGCCAGTAGTCCCCGTGGACAGGGGATTATGAACACTGAAGCTTTCTTT.

The CDR3 DNA reads TGCGCCAGCAGCCAAGAAGTACTCTCTGGGGCCAACGTCCTGACTTTC. Encoded protein: CASSQEVLSGANVLTF. This chain uses TRBV4-1 with TRBJ2-6, with D unclear. Per germline, CDR1 MGHRA and CDR2 YSYEKL. This CDR3 is built from 16 residues. The V end was cut by 0 bases, the J end by 0 bases, with 6 bases between.

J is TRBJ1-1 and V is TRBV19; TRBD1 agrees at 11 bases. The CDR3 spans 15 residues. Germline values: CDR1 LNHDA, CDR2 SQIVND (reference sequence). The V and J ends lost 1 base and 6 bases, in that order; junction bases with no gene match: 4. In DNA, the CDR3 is TGTGCCAGTAGTATAGTGGACAGGGGGCGAGCTGAAGCTTTCTTT. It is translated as CASSIVDRGRAEAFF.

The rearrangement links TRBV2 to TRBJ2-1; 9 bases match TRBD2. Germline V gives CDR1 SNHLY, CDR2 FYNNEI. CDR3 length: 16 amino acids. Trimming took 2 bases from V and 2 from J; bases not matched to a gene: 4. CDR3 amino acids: CASSEPGGGAYNEQFF. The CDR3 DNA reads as TGTGCCAGCAGTGAACCGGGCGGGGGGGCCTACAATGAGCAGTTCTTC.

In DNA, the CDR3 is TGCGCCAGCAGCCTGATTCTGGGACAGAAATACGAGCAGTACTTC. It specifies CASSLILGQKYEQYF. The V and J genes are TRBV5-1 and TRBJ2-7; 7 bases line up with TRBD1. The CDR3 loop spans 15 amino acids. V dropped 4 bases and J dropped 4; count of bases not matched to a gene: 11. CDR1 and CDR2 from the germline V gene are SGHRS and YFSETQ.

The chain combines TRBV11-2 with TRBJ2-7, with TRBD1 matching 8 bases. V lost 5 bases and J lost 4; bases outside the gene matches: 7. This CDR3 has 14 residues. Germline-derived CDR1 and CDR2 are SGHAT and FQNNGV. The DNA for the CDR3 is TGTGCCAGCAGCCCGGGACAGGAGGTGTACGAGCAGTACTTC. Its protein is CASSPGQEVYEQYF.

CDR3: CASSRDTEAFF. The CDR3, as DNA: TGTGCCAGCAGCCGAGACACTGAAGCTTTCTTT. This chain connects TRBV11-2 to TRBJ1-1; D gene uncertain. V lost 5 bases and J lost 3, with 4 bases in between. The CDR3 loop spans 11 amino acids. Germline CDR1 reads SGHAT; CDR2 reads FQNNGV.

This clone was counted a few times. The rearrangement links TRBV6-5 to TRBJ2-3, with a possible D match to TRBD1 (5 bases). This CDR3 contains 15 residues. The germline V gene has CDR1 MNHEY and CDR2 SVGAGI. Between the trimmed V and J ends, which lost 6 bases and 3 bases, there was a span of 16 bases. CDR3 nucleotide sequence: TGTGCCAGCAGACTTAGTCAGGGTTTGACAGATACGCAGTATTTT. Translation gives CASRLSQGLTDTQYF.